This TCR beta chain appears in the sequencing data of a study of technical replicates of blood from a few donors. TCRdb's copy holds only in-frame clones and misses some; the assay was immunoSEQ multiplex PCR. The table shows some 13,000 clones, with about 80% occurring only once. Germline CDR1 and CDR2: ENHRY and SYGVKD. There are 13 residues in the CDR3. V lost 6 bases and J lost 1, with 9 bases in between. This sequence was found in a human donor in good health. Sequenced sample: PBMCs. This chain connects TRBV10-3 to TRBJ1-1; a weak D match, TRBD1 (5 bases). CDR3: CAIRRDWNTEAFF. DNA for the CDR3: TGTGCCATCAGGCGGGACTGGAACACTGAAGCTTTCTTT.